This TCR beta chain was found in a study of control samples from healthy donors and cancer patients. The protocol was immunoSEQ multiplex PCR, while the TCRdb copy is restricted to in-frame clones and leaves out a portion. Altogether 30,000 to 35,000 clones are present, around 87% being singletons, with the ten largest covering 1.6%. The CDR3 length is 18 residues. The germline V gene has CDR1 MGHRA and CDR2 YSYEKL. Trimming removed 1 base from V and 6 bases from J, with 22 bases in between. The source of this sequence is a woman between 40 and 55 years old with lung cancer. Input material: PBMCs. This chain joins TRBV4-1 and TRBJ2-4, with D perhaps matching TRBD1 (6 bases). This CDR3 reads CASSQVQILLQGRNIQYF. CDR3 coding DNA: TGCGCCAGCAGCCAAGTTCAGATACTGCTACAGGGACGAAACATTCAGTACTTC.